Presented here are 17 T cell receptor beta chains from one specimen sequenced in a study of blood T cell repertoires in COVID-19. The data were produced by immunoSEQ multiplex PCR, yet TCRdb's version contains in-frame clones alone and is incomplete. The sample carries about 61,000 clones, 79% recorded once. Sequencing used peripheral blood. The source is a woman aged 70-85 years with acute or convalescent COVID-19.

This chain uses TRBV4-2 with TRBJ2-5; D is uncertain. Trimming stripped 0 bases from V and 2 bases from J, with 7 bases between. This CDR3 contains 14 residues. The germline V gene has CDR1 LGHNA and CDR2 YNFKEQ. Here the CDR3 reads CASSQEQAQETQYF. The DNA for the CDR3 is TGTGCCAGCAGCCAAGAGCAAGCACAAGAGACCCAGTACTTC.

This chain links TRBV7-2 with TRBJ1-2, with 10 bases that match TRBD1. From germline, CDR1 is SGHTA and CDR2 FQGNSA. The J segment lost 7 bases and the V segment lost 5 bases, leaving 10 bases of the junction unmatched. CDR3 length: 15 amino acids. CDR3 residues: CASSTRQGAIFGYTF. CDR3 coding DNA: TGTGCCAGCAGCACCCGACAGGGGGCGATTTTTGGCTACACCTTC.

The J gene is TRBJ1-5, the V gene TRBV30; TRBD1 is a possible D gene (5 bases). This CDR3 is 16 amino acids long. Trimming shortened V by 0 bases and J by 4 bases, and 16 bases separated the two germline ends. Germline CDR1 reads GTSNPN; CDR2 reads SVGIG (reference sequence). CDR3 residues: CAWSVGGVGENQPQHF. CDR3 nucleotide sequence: TGTGCCTGGAGTGTGGGGGGGGTCGGCGAGAATCAGCCCCAGCATTTT.

V usage is TRBV5-1 and J usage is TRBJ1-6, with 8 bases fitting TRBD1. Germline CDR1 is SGHRS and CDR2 is YFSETQ. There are 15 residues in the CDR3. J lost 6 bases, V lost 5 bases, and 7 bases had no gene match. The CDR3 bases are TGCGCCAGCAGTGGGCAGGGGGCCTTTAATTCACCCCTCCACTTT. This encodes CASSGQGAFNSPLHF. The full variable domain, with the rest looked up from reference TRBV5-1 and TRBJ1-6, is KAGVTQTPRYLIKTRGQQVTLSCSPISGHRSVSWYQQTPGQGLQFLFEYFSETQRNKGNFPGRFSGRQFSNSRSEMNVSTLELGDSALYLCASSGQGAFNSPLHFGNGTRLTVT.

The gene calls are TRBV11-1 and TRBJ2-5; 11 nucleotides match TRBD1. Germline-derived CDR1 and CDR2 are SGHAT and FQDESV (reference sequence). This CDR3 is 15 amino acids long. With 5 bases clipped from V and 1 base from J, the junction kept 3 bases outside the gene matches. CDR3 loop: CASSRGQGAQETQYF. In nucleotides, the CDR3 is TGTGCCAGCAGCAGAGGACAGGGGGCCCAAGAGACCCAGTACTTC. Full variable domain (remainder filled in from reference TRBV11-1 and TRBJ2-5): EAEVAQSPRYKITEKSQAVAFWCDPISGHATLYWYRQILGQGPELLVQFQDESVVDDSQLPKDRFSAERLKGVDSTLKIQPAELGDSAMYLCASSRGQGAQETQYFGPGTRLLVL.

Written as DNA, the CDR3 is TGTGCCACCATGGGGTCAGGGAAATATGGCTACACCTTC. Its translation is CATMGSGKYGYTF. The rearrangement uses TRBV7-9 and TRBJ1-2, with D possibly matching TRBD1 (5 bases). Trimming took off 10 bases at V and 5 bases at J, with 17 bases between the two ends. CDR3 length equals 13 residues. Germline V CDR1 and CDR2: SEHNR, FQNEAQ (reference sequence).

The chain combines TRBV27 with TRBJ1-1, with D unclear. Deletions cut 10 bases from V and 4 bases from J, with 16 bases between. CDR1 MNHEY and CDR2 SMNVEV come from the germline V gene (reference sequence). The CDR3 sequence is 13 residues long. The CDR3 DNA follows: TGTGCCAATTCAACGAGGGAGGTCACTGAAGCTTTCTTT. Its translation is CANSTREVTEAFF.

This clone was seen a handful of times. This sequence joins TRBV2 and TRBJ2-5; D remains ambiguous. V gave up 6 bases and J gave up 2 bases, with 4 bases separating them. The length of the CDR3 is 11 residues. Germline assignment: CDR1 SNHLY and CDR2 FYNNEI. The CDR3: CASRAQETQYF. The DNA of the CDR3 is TGTGCCAGCAGAGCACAAGAGACCCAGTACTTC.

V gene TRBV6-2 or TRBV6-3 combines with J gene TRBJ2-1, with 8 bases fitting TRBD1. This CDR3 spans 15 amino acids. CDR1 is MNHEY, CDR2 SVGEGT, per germline. Germline trimming cut 5 bases from V and 0 bases from J; bases unmatched to any gene: 3. CDR3 in DNA: TGTGCCAGCAGTGGACAGGGTCGCTCCTACAATGAGCAGTTCTTC. Translated: CASSGQGRSYNEQFF.

V is TRBV7-9 and J is TRBJ1-2; TRBD1 might be the D (6 bases). In germline, CDR1 is SEHNR, CDR2 FQNEAQ (reference sequence). Trimming stripped 1 base from V and 13 bases from J, with 13 bases between. CDR3 size: 12 residues. CDR3 nucleotides: TGTGCCAGCAGCTTAGTGGGGGCGGTTCTCACCTTC. Translating it yields CASSLVGAVLTF.

This chain joins TRBV7-6 and TRBJ2-5; D is possibly TRBD2 (6 bases). The V and J ends lost 5 bases and 5 bases respectively, with 18 bases between them. The CDR3 totals 15 residues. Germline V gene sequence: CDR1 SGHVS, CDR2 FNYEAQ. The CDR3 DNA sequence: TGTGCCAGCAGCCCGGTGGAGGGGCGTAGGGAGACCCAGTACTTC. This encodes CASSPVEGRRETQYF.

This rearrangement joins TRBV9 to TRBJ1-6; 10 bases line up with TRBD1. The junction had 4 bases not matched to a gene; V was cut back by 3 bases and J by 7 bases. Germline CDR1 SGDLS, CDR2 YYNGEE. This CDR3 has 15 amino acids. The CDR3 DNA reads TGTGCCAGCAGCGCGACAGGGGGCGGGAATTCACCCCTCCACTTT. It is translated as CASSATGGGNSPLHF.

The chain couples TRBV2 to TRBJ1-3; D is unclear. The CDR3 has 15 amino acids. CDR1 and CDR2 from the germline V gene are SNHLY and FYNNEI. The V gene lost 4 bases and the J gene lost 1 base, with 11 bases spanning the gap. CDR3 DNA: TGTGCCAGCAGTGTCGGGGAGCTGTCTGGAAACACCATATATTTT. This sequence encodes CASSVGELSGNTIYF.

J is TRBJ2-1 and V is TRBV9, with D hard to call. Germline V gene sequence: CDR1 SGDLS, CDR2 YYNGEE. CDR3 size: 13 residues. V was pared by 3 bases and J by 5 bases, with 9 bases between. In DNA form, the CDR3 reads TGTGCCAGCAGCGAGTTAAGCCACAATGAGCAGTTCTTC. It specifies CASSELSHNEQFF.

This rearrangement joins TRBV13 to TRBJ2-5; maybe TRBD2 (6 bases). V lost 5 bases and J 3 bases, leaving 10 bases between the germline ends. Germline V lookup: CDR1 PRHDT, CDR2 FYEKMQ (reference sequence). The CDR3 has 13 residues. The CDR3 region is CASSMGLEETQYF. Here the CDR3 DNA reads TGTGCCAGCAGCATGGGACTGGAAGAGACCCAGTACTTC.

V is TRBV3-1 (or the pseudogene TRBV3-2) and J is TRBJ1-2; D not certain. Trimming cost V 0 bases and J 1 base, with 9 bases left between them. This CDR3 is built from 15 residues. Germline V gives CDR1 LGHDT, CDR2 YNNKEL (reference sequence). The CDR3 nucleotides are TGTGCCAGCAGCCAAGATGCCAGTATTAACTATGGCTACACCTTC. It codes for CASSQDASINYGYTF.

This sequence joins TRBV3-1 (or the pseudogene TRBV3-2) and TRBJ2-7; the D gene is possibly TRBD2 (7 bases). The germline CDR1 and CDR2 sequences are LGHDT and YNNKEL (reference sequence). Between the trimmed V and J ends, which lost 1 base and 0 bases, there was a span of 13 bases. The CDR3 is made up of 16 amino acids. The CDR3 DNA sequence: TGTGCCAGCAGCCAAGGGTACGGGGGGCTCTCCTACGAGCAGTACTTC. Residues: CASSQGYGGLSYEQYF.